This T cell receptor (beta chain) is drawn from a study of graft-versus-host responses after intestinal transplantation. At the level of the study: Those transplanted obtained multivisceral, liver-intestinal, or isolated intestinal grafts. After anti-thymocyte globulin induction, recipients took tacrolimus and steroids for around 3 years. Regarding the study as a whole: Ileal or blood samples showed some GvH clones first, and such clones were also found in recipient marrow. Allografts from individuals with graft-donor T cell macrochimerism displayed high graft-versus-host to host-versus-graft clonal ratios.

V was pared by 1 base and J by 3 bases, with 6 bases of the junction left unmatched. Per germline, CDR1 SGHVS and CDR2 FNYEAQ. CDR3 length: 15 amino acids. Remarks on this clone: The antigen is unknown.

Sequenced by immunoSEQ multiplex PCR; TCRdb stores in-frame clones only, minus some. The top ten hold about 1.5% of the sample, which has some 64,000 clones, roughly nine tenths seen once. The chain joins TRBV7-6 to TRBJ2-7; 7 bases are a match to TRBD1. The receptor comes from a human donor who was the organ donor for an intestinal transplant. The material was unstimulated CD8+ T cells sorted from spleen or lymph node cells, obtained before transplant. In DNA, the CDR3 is TGTGCCAGCAGCTTAGAACCAGGGGGTATCTACGAGCAGTACTTC. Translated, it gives CASSLEPGGIYEQYF.